The entry below describes one TCR beta chain. Its antigen is undetermined. The CDR3 runs 15 residues. In germline, CDR1 is LNHDA, CDR2 SQIVND (reference sequence). The germline V and J ends were trimmed by 2 bases and 3 bases, with 13 bases remaining between them. Molecular barcoded adaptors covering alpha/delta and beta/gamma chains were used on 400 ng RNA. TCRdb independently ran MiXCR on the reads; one entry per CDR3 protein. The sample lists approximately 65,000 distinct CDR3 sequences, 11% to 15% occurring once. This entry is derived from a study of read filtering for tumor transcriptome and immune sequencing. Study-level information: Eight or nine patients were R-ISS I, 16 were R-ISS II, 7 were R-ISS III. Transcriptome libraries were built from DNase-treated RNA.

Whole-study findings and limits: Approximately 82% of IR-seq clonotypes had a single read, yet these held roughly 3.8% of reads. Dropping single-read clonotypes raised IR-seq and RNA-seq shared-clonotype correlation.

The sample comprised a population of CD138-negative cells sorted from bone marrow. The rearrangement joins TRBV19 to TRBJ1-1, with D maybe TRBD1 (6 bases). The sequence was obtained from a donor aged 40 or older with multiple myeloma. CDR3 loop: CASSIRGAMDTEAFF. In nucleotides, the CDR3 is TGTGCCAGTAGTATACGGGGGGCGATGGACACTGAAGCTTTCTTT.